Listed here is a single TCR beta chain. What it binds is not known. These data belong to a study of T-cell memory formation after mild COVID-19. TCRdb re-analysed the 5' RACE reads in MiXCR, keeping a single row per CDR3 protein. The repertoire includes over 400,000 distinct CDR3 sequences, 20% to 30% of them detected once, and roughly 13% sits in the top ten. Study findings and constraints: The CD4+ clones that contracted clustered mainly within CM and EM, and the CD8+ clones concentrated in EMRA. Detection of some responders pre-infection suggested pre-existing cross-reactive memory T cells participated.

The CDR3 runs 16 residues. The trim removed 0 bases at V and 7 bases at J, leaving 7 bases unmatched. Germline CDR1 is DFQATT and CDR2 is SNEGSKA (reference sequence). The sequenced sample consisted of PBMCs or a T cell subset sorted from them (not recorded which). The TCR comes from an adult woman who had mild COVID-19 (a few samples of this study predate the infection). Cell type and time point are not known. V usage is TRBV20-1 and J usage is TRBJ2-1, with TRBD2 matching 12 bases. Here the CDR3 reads CSARDLAGGPVNEQFF. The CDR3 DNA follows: TGCAGTGCTAGAGATCTAGCGGGAGGGCCAGTGAATGAGCAGTTCTTC.